These 18 T cell receptor beta chains were sequenced from one sample in a study of blood T cells in healthy people across ages. A sample-barcoded 5' primer and a J-beta primer mix were used in a second PCR of about 6 to 12 cycles. MiXCR was run by TCRdb on the 5' RACE reads, yielding one entry per CDR3 protein. The top ten clones hold 50% to 65% of a sample with roughly 410,000 distinct CDR3 sequences, about 49% of them seen once. The source material was blood. These receptors were collected from a man aged 55-75 years in good health.

V and J are TRBV3-1 and TRBJ2-3, with TRBD2 matching over 10 bases. This CDR3 is 17 amino acids long. V shed 5 bases, J shed 0 bases, and the junction held 8 bases outside the gene matches. From germline, CDR1 is LGHDT and CDR2 YNNKEL (reference sequence). In DNA form, the CDR3 reads TGTGCCAGCAGCGTCACACTAGCGGGGCCAAGCACAGATACGCAGTATTTT. Its translation is CASSVTLAGPSTDTQYF.

This chain uses TRBV6-5 with TRBJ2-1; D may be TRBD2 (6 bases). The germline V gene encodes CDR1 MNHEY and CDR2 SVGAGI. V dropped 5 bases and J dropped 6 bases, with 11 bases sitting between them. The CDR3 consists of 13 residues. The CDR3 sequence is CASSRAGSNEQFF. The CDR3 nucleotides are TGTGCCAGCAGTCGGGCGGGGTCCAATGAGCAGTTCTTC.

The sample holds one count of this clonotype. The chain links TRBV20-1 to TRBJ1-1; D gene uncertain. V was cut by 1 base and J by 3 bases, with 9 bases left in between. CDR1 is DFQATT and CDR2 is SNEGSKA in the germline V gene (reference sequence). CDR3 length: 13 amino acids. CDR3 DNA: TGCAGTGCTAGAGGACCGTCTTACACTGAAGCTTTCTTT. It translates to CSARGPSYTEAFF.

The chain is built from TRBV29-1 and TRBJ2-3; possibly TRBD1 for D (5 bases). Germline V gives CDR1 SQVTM, CDR2 ANQGSEA. The CDR3 has 14 amino acids. V was pared by 4 bases and J by 3 bases, with 14 bases between. CDR3: CSVAIWQGTDTQYF. The CDR3 DNA reads as TGCAGCGTTGCCATTTGGCAGGGAACAGATACGCAGTATTTT.

This clonotype has a count of ten or more. This rearrangement joins TRBV20-1 to TRBJ1-1; TRBD1 is a possible D gene (6 bases). Trimming shortened V by 3 bases and J by 0 bases, and 17 bases separated the two germline ends. There are 16 residues in the CDR3. The germline CDR1 and CDR2 sequences are DFQATT and SNEGSKA (reference sequence). Here the CDR3 reads CSASTNRALMNTEAFF. The CDR3 DNA sequence: TGCAGTGCTAGTACGAACAGGGCCCTCATGAACACTGAAGCTTTCTTT.

This clonotype was detected many times. This chain joins TRBV9 and TRBJ1-6; 7 bases are shared with TRBD1. CDR1 and CDR2 from the germline V gene are SGDLS and YYNGEE. The CDR3 runs 17 residues. V lost 3 bases and J lost 9; bases outside the gene matches: 15. CDR3 sequence (DNA): TGTGCCAGCAGCGCCATCCATGGAGGCCCAGGGGGTTCACCCCTCCACTTT. Protein sequence: CASSAIHGGPGGSPLHF.

The V and J genes are TRBV9 and TRBJ2-1; 8 nucleotides agree with TRBD2. The germline gives CDR1 SGDLS, CDR2 YYNGEE. There are 16 residues in the CDR3. Trimming at V came to 0 bases and at J to 7 bases, leaving 9 bases not matched to a gene. CDR3 in amino acids: CASSVGAGGKSNEQFF. The CDR3 coding sequence is TGTGCCAGCAGCGTAGGCGCGGGGGGCAAGTCAAATGAGCAGTTCTTC.

There are many counts of this clonotype. The chain combines TRBV29-1 with TRBJ1-2, with TRBD1 matching over 7 bases. V was clipped by 0 bases and J by 6 bases; unmatched bases: 7. The germline V gene has CDR1 SQVTM and CDR2 ANQGSEA. The CDR3 length is 14 residues. The CDR3 coding sequence is TGCAGCGTTGAAGAATCGGCAGGGGGTAATGGCTACACCTTC. Protein product: CSVEESAGGNGYTF.

There are a few counts of this clonotype. The gene calls are TRBV6-5 and TRBJ2-1; possibly TRBD2 for D (5 bases). Germline V lookup: CDR1 MNHEY, CDR2 SVGAGI. The CDR3 extends over 14 amino acids. With 0 bases removed from V and 5 bases from J, the gap between germline ends came to 8 bases. DNA for the CDR3: TGTGCCAGCAGTTACTCGAAGCGGAACAATGAGCAGTTCTTC. Amino acids: CASSYSKRNNEQFF.

The chain couples TRBV6-6 to TRBJ1-1; D not certain. V lost 5 bases to trimming and J lost 4 bases, with 11 bases between them. This CDR3 has 13 amino acids. In germline, CDR1 is MNHNY, CDR2 SVGAGI (reference sequence). The CDR3 DNA sequence: TGTGCCAGCAGTCTTGCGGGGAGCACTGAAGCTTTCTTT. It is translated as CASSLAGSTEAFF.

V usage is TRBV11-1 and J usage is TRBJ2-7, with 7 bases lining up with TRBD1. This CDR3 comprises 14 residues. V lost 4 bases and J lost 1; bases outside the gene matches: 4. Germline CDR1 is SGHAT and CDR2 is FQDESV (reference sequence). CDR3 in amino acids: CASSWAGGSYEQYF. As DNA, the CDR3 is TGTGCCAGCAGCTGGGCAGGGGGATCCTACGAGCAGTACTTC. Looking up the rest from reference TRBV11-1 and TRBJ2-7 gives the full variable domain: EAEVAQSPRYKITEKSQAVAFWCDPISGHATLYWYRQILGQGPELLVQFQDESVVDDSQLPKDRFSAERLKGVDSTLKIQPAELGDSAMYLCASSWAGGSYEQYFGPGTRLTVT.

Many counts were recorded for this clonotype. The CDR3 region has the DNA TGTGCCAGCAGCTTAGGGGCTACCTACGAGCAGTACTTC. Translated, it gives CASSLGATYEQYF. The rearrangement links TRBV7-9 to TRBJ2-7; no reliable D call. CDR1 SEHNR and CDR2 FQNEAQ come from the germline V gene (reference sequence). Trimming stripped 1 base from V and 2 bases from J, with 6 bases between. This CDR3 is 13 amino acids long.

About this clonotype: With a much larger clone just one base away, this may be a read error. This rearrangement joins TRBV28 to TRBJ1-2, with D possibly TRBD1 on 5 matching bases. Germline V gives CDR1 MDHEN, CDR2 SYDVKM. This CDR3 spans 14 amino acids. CDR3 sequence (DNA): TGTGCCAGCAGTTTACCGCAGGGAAGAGATGGCTGCACCTTC. This gives the protein CASSLPQGRDGCTF.

This clonotype has just a few counts. The chain carries TRBV2 and TRBJ2-1, with TRBD2 as a possible D gene (6 bases). V was trimmed by 7 bases and J by 9 bases, leaving 19 bases between them. The germline V gene has CDR1 SNHLY and CDR2 FYNNEI. This CDR3 has 14 amino acids. This chain's CDR3 is CASTRELRDGEQFF. The CDR3 nucleotides read TGTGCCAGCACCCGGGAGCTAAGAGATGGTGAGCAGTTCTTC.

This clonotype was counted at least ten times. The chain is built from TRBV7-6 and TRBJ2-7; 10 positions match TRBD1. The CDR3 is 14 amino acids. Trimming removed 5 bases from V and 6 bases from J; junction bases left unmatched: 7. Looked up from germline, CDR1 is SGHVS and CDR2 is FNYEAQ. The CDR3 DNA reads TGTGCCAGCAGCACCGGGACAGGGGCTACCGAGCAGTACTTC. Its translation is CASSTGTGATEQYF.

This clonotype was picked up a small number of times. V gene TRBV12-3 or TRBV12-4 combines with J gene TRBJ2-7; weak D call: TRBD2 (6 bases). The CDR3 covers 16 residues. V lost 5 bases and J 1 base, leaving 18 bases between the germline ends. CDR3 sequence: CASSLLGSGRSYEQYF. Here the CDR3 DNA reads TGTGCCAGCAGTCTCCTCGGTAGCGGCCGATCCTACGAGCAGTACTTC.

This clonotype has at least ten counts. The chain carries TRBV20-1 and TRBJ1-6; 10 nucleotides align to TRBD1. This CDR3 is built from 14 residues. J was trimmed by 7 bases and V by 2 bases; bases with no gene match: 2. The V gene's germline CDR1 is DFQATT and CDR2 SNEGSKA (reference sequence). The CDR3 DNA follows: TGCAGTGCTAGATTGGGACAGGGGAATTCACCCCTCCACTTT. It codes for CSARLGQGNSPLHF.

This chain connects TRBV27 to TRBJ2-7; D may be TRBD1 or TRBD2 (5 bases each). The V gene's germline CDR1 is MNHEY and CDR2 SMNVEV (reference sequence). V shed 5 bases and J shed 2 bases, with 13 bases lying between them. This CDR3 spans 14 amino acids. The CDR3 nucleotides are TGTGCCAGCAGTGAAGGGACGAACCCCTACGAGCAGTACTTC. Translated, it gives CASSEGTNPYEQYF.